The 5 T cell receptor beta chains in this list originate from one sample, sequenced in a study of CD8 T cells in ankylosing spondylitis. Their recognized antigens are unknown. General study findings and limits: One TCR beta motif, made up of seven to nine highly homologous variants, appeared characteristic of ankylosing spondylitis blood.

A single record per CDR3 protein comes from TCRdb applying MiXCR to the 5' RACE reads. The data hold over 600,000 distinct CDR3 sequences, with around 19% observed a single time. The sample was blood, either unsorted or a sorted T cell fraction (not recorded which). The receptors stem from a male donor with ankylosing spondylitis.

The genes are TRBV6-2 or TRBV6-3 and TRBJ2-1; D gene uncertain. This CDR3 has 15 residues. Per germline, CDR1 MNHEY and CDR2 SVGEGT. V lost 4 bases and J lost 4, with 14 bases in between. Written as DNA, the CDR3 is TGTGCCAGCAGTTGGCGCGGTCCGTCATACAATGAGCAGTTCTTC. It specifies CASSWRGPSYNEQFF.

The V and J genes are TRBV20-1 and TRBJ1-2, with 8 bases matching TRBD1. Germline-derived CDR1 and CDR2 are DFQATT and SNEGSKA (reference sequence). The CDR3 has 14 residues. The ends lost 6 bases at V and 5 bases at J; junction bases unmatched: 11. CDR3 amino acids: CSAPAAGGLYGYTF. The CDR3 DNA follows: TGCAGTGCGCCTGCCGCAGGGGGCTTATATGGCTACACCTTC.

This clonotype was seen more than once but under ten times. The V call is TRBV3-1, the J call TRBJ1-2, with a weak D call TRBD1 (6 bases). This CDR3 is built from 14 residues. Germline V gene sequence: CDR1 LGHDT, CDR2 YNNKEL (reference sequence). V lost 3 bases and J 8 bases, leaving 16 bases between the germline ends. CDR3 protein: CASSHTTGTEGYTF. As DNA, the CDR3 is TGTGCCAGCAGCCACACTACAGGGACGGAGGGCTACACCTTC.

In this sample, this clonotype turned up a few times. This rearrangement joins TRBV5-1 to TRBJ2-1; 8 bases are a match to TRBD2. The V gene's germline CDR1 is SGHRS and CDR2 YFSETQ. The trim removed 0 bases at V and 3 bases at J, leaving 5 bases unmatched. The length of the CDR3 is 16 residues. The CDR3 nucleotides are TGCGCCAGCAGCTTGGGTCCAGCGGGGGTCTACAATGAGCAGTTCTTC. It codes for CASSLGPAGVYNEQFF.

V usage is TRBV5-5 and J usage is TRBJ2-7, with 13 positions matching TRBD2. This CDR3 region has 16 residues. Germline CDR1 reads SGHKS; CDR2 reads YYEKEE (reference sequence). Trimming at V came to 4 bases and at J to 3 bases, leaving 7 bases not matched to a gene. In nucleotides, the CDR3 is TGTGCCAGCAGCCCCGGACTAGCGGGAGAGGGCTACGAGCAGTACTTC. This sequence encodes CASSPGLAGEGYEQYF.